This section outlines one T cell receptor beta chain sequence together with its context. Its specificity is unknown. At one end the junction does not follow the germline gene, possibly because of a read error. CDR1 and CDR2 from the germline V gene are SGHRS and YFSETQ. This CDR3 is 13 amino acids long. Constant-segment primers were used for 5'RACE, and the resulting TCR alpha and TCR beta cDNA libraries carried sample barcodes and UMIs. TCRdb reanalysed the 5' RACE reads using MiXCR and keeps one entry per CDR3 protein. Of approximately 46,000 distinct CDR3 sequences detected, around 12% appear once; the ten largest clones hold approximately 24%. The data derive from a study of T-cell memory formation after mild COVID-19. Overall study: TCR clusters mostly belonged to single donors.

Findings and caveats of the study: Among clones contracting day 15 to 85, CD4/CD8 was balanced, whereas later expanders leaned CD4+. Among contracting clones, CD4+ were mainly CM/EM and CD8+ enriched in EMRA.

The sequencing sample was made of PBMCs or a T cell subset sorted from them (not recorded which). The chain combines TRBV5-1 with TRBJ1-1, with 8 bases lining up with TRBD1. The receptor was isolated from a man younger than 35 who had mild COVID-19 (a few samples of this study predate the infection). Cell type and time point are not known. CDR3 amino acids: CASSLAGGTEALF. The CDR3 nucleotides are TGCGCCAGCAGCTTGGCAGGGGGCACTGAAGCTTTATTT.